This TCR beta chain is from a study of T-cell memory formation after mild COVID-19. The study's findings and limits: Still unconfirmed is whether the second-wave clones peaking on day 37 recognized SARS-CoV-2.

A remark on this clonotype: Its antigen is not identified.

TCRalpha and TCRbeta libraries used 5'RACE with constant-segment primers and UMIs. TCRdb re-analysed the 5' RACE reads in MiXCR, keeping a single row per CDR3 protein. The sample shows roughly 320,000 distinct CDR3 sequences, 28% of them seen only once. The specimen sequenced was PBMCs or a T cell subset sorted from them (not recorded which). The TCR originated in an adult woman who had mild COVID-19 (a few samples of this study predate the infection). Cell type and time point are not known.

CDR3 bases: TGTGCCAGCAGTTTGGAAGGGCCCAGCTCCTACGAGCAGTACTTC. Protein: CASSLEGPSSYEQYF. The rearrangement links TRBV12-3 or TRBV12-4 to TRBJ2-7, with no clear D. The CDR3 contains 15 residues. The ends were cut back, 3 bases at V and 0 bases at J, with 12 bases in the middle.